The T cell receptor beta chain under discussion was sequenced for a study of T cell repertoires in cytomegalovirus infection. The wider study: Based on public TCR beta signatures, there were indications of CMV infection and of a matching HLA type.

One entry per CDR3 protein, called by TCRdb with MiXCR from the reads. The sample lists 200,000 to 300,000 distinct CDR3 sequences, 9% to 15% occurring once. This clonotype was seen ten or more times. Antigen: not known. Findings of the study overall: The study found HLA-C-restricted CMV-specific TCR beta clonotypes dominating the ex vivo response.

V gave up 2 bases and J gave up 3 bases, with 8 bases separating them. In germline, CDR1 is SGHTA, CDR2 FQGNSA. The CDR3 runs 14 residues. The sequence was collected from a human donor in good health (CMV status not recorded). Some clones in this sample may be carry-over from other donors' samples. The rearrangement uses TRBV7-2 and TRBJ1-5; a possible D gene is TRBD1 (6 bases). The specimen was PBMCs. The CDR3 sequence is CASSLQGNNQPQHF. DNA of the CDR3: TGTGCCAGCAGCTTACAGGGGAACAATCAGCCCCAGCATTTT.